The T cell receptor (beta chain) under discussion was sequenced for a study of blood T cells in healthy people across ages. Then a second PCR, running roughly 7 to 11 cycles, was carried out with a sample-barcoded 5' primer and a J-beta primer mix. MiXCR was run by TCRdb on the 5' RACE reads, yielding one entry per CDR3 protein. The data contain 920,000 or so distinct CDR3 sequences, roughly 45% of them singletons. The sample consisted of blood. The TCR comes from an older woman in good health.

Written as DNA, the CDR3 is TGCGCCAGCAGCGCCGGACAGGGTATAGCCAAAAACATTCAGTACTTC. It translates to CASSAGQGIAKNIQYF. This rearrangement joins TRBV5-1 to TRBJ2-4, with 8 bases that match TRBD1. This CDR3 contains 16 residues. The germline gives CDR1 SGHRS, CDR2 YFSETQ. The V and J ends lost 4 bases and 0 bases, in that order; junction bases with no gene match: 6.